This T cell receptor beta chain originates from a study of blood T cell repertoires in COVID-19. About the research overall: Material from acute and convalescent COVID-19 was sourced from the United States, Italy and Spain. From T cells, B-cell-depleted T cells, or PBMCs came the material, which was cDNA or gDNA.

CDR3 length: 17 amino acids. CDR1 MGHRA and CDR2 YSYEKL come from the germline V gene. Trimming took 0 bases from V and 5 from J; bases not matched to a gene: 9. Original processing notes: From reference gene primer amplification, estimates of nucleated cell counts were derived. The assay was immunoSEQ multiplex PCR, and TCRdb's table has in-frame clones only and misses some. V and J calls and clone size follow that table, whereas D and trimming were derived from the DNA. The sample records hundreds of thousands of clones, roughly 87% being singletons. This chain joins TRBV4-1 and TRBJ2-3; 9 bases fit TRBD2. The specimen was peripheral blood. This receptor was identified in a man younger than 35 with active or convalescent COVID-19. In nucleotides, the CDR3 is TGCGCCAGCAGCCAAGAACCAAGCGGGGGGAATGTAGATACGCAGTATTTT. Amino acids: CASSQEPSGGNVDTQYF.